This T cell receptor beta chain was sequenced during a study of CD8 T cells in ankylosing spondylitis. Study findings and constraints: Seemingly distinctive of ankylosing spondylitis blood was a TCR beta motif formed by eight highly homologous variants. The authors reported significant enrichment of disease-linked clones in matched ankylosing spondylitis synovial fluid.

V dropped 2 bases and J dropped 5 bases, with 15 bases sitting between them. This CDR3 comprises 16 residues. CDR1 and CDR2 (germline): KGHSH, LQKENI. As for this clonotype: The antigen remains undetermined.

Researchers built TCR beta libraries using quantitative 5'-RACE with molecular barcodes. One entry per CDR3 protein results from TCRdb running MiXCR on the 5' RACE reads. The sample shows approximately 150,000 distinct CDR3 sequences, about 42% of them seen only once. This clonotype originated in a male donor with ankylosing spondylitis. Sequenced sample: synovial fluid, either unsorted or a sorted T cell fraction (not recorded which). The chain uses TRBV18 and TRBJ2-2; no definite D call. CDR3 sequence reads: CASSPRPGDVTGELFF. The CDR3 bases are TGTGCCAGCTCACCAAGGCCAGGTGACGTTACCGGGGAGCTGTTTTTT.